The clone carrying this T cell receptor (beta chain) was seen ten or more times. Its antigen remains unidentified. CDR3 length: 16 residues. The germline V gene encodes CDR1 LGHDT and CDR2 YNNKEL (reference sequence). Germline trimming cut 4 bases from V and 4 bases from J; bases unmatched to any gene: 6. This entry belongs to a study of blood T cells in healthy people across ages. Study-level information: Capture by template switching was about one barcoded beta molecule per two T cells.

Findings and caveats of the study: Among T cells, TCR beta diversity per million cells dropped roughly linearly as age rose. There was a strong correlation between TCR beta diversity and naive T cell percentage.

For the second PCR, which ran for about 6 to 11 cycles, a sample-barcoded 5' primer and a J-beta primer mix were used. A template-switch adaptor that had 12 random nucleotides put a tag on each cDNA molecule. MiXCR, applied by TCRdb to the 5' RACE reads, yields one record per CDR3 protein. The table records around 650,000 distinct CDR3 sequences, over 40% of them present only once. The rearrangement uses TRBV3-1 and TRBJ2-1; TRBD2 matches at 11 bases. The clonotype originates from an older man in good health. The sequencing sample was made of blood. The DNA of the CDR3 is TGTGCCAGCAGCCGAGGTAGCGGGGGGGGATACAATGAGCAGTTCTTC. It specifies CASSRGSGGGYNEQFF.